This T cell receptor beta chain came from a study of blood T cell repertoires in COVID-19. The method was immunoSEQ multiplex PCR; TCRdb's version includes in-frame clones alone and lacks a portion of them. The profile shows 200,000 or so clones, approximately 90% of them singletons. Individuals aged about 18 to 90 years were recruited from roughly 22 US areas. The germline CDR1 and CDR2 sequences are SNHLY and FYNNEI. V was cut by 8 bases and J by 1 base, with 11 bases left in between. The length of the CDR3 is 13 residues. What was sequenced was PBMCs or T cells enriched from blood (not recorded which). The rearrangement joins TRBV2 to TRBJ1-1; D uncertain. The sequence was collected from a woman between 40 and 50 years old with acute COVID-19. In DNA form, the CDR3 reads TGTGCCAGCGAGAGGGCTAGGAACACTGAAGCTTTCTTT. It yields the protein CASERARNTEAFF. Full variable domain (rest looked up from reference TRBV2 and TRBJ1-1): EPEVTQTPSHQVTQMGQEVILRCVPISNHLYFYWYRQILGQKVEFLVSFYNNEISEKSEIFDDQFSVERPDGSNFTLKIRSTKLEDSAMYFCASERARNTEAFFGQGTRLTVV.